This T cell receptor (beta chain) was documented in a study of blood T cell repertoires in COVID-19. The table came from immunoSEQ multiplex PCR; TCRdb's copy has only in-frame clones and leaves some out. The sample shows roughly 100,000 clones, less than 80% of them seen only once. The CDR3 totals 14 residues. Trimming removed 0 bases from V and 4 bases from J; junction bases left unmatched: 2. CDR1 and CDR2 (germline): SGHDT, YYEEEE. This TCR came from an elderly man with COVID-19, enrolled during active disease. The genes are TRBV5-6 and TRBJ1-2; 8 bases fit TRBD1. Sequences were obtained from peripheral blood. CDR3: CASSLAGQAYGYTF. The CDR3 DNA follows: TGTGCCAGCAGCTTGGCGGGACAGGCCTATGGCTACACCTTC.